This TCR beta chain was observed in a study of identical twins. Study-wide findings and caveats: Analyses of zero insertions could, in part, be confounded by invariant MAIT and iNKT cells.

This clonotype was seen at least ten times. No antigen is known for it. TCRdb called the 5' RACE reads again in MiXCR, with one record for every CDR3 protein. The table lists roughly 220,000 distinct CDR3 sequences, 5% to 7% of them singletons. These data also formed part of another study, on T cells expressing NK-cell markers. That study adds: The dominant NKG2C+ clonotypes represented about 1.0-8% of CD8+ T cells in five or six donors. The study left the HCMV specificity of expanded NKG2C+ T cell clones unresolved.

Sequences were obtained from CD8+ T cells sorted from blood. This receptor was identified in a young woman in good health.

In nucleotides, the CDR3 is TGCAGTGCTAGGACAGGTTGGGCCTCCTACGAGCAGTACTTC. This sequence encodes CSARTGWASYEQYF. The rearrangement uses TRBV20-1 and TRBJ2-7; possibly TRBD1 for D (6 bases). This CDR3 has 14 amino acids. Germline CDR1 is DFQATT and CDR2 is SNEGSKA (reference sequence). V dropped 3 bases and J dropped 0 bases, with 12 bases sitting between them.